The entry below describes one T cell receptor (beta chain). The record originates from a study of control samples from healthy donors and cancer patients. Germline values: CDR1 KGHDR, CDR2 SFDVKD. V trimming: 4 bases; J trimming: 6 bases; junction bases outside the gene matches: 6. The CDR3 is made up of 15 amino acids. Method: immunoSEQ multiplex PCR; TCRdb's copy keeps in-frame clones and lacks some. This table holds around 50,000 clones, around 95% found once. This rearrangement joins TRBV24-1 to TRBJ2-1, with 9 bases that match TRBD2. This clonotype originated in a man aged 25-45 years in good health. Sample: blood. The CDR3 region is CATSDLSGGGNEQFF. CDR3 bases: TGTGCCACCAGTGACCTTAGCGGGGGAGGCAATGAGCAGTTCTTC.